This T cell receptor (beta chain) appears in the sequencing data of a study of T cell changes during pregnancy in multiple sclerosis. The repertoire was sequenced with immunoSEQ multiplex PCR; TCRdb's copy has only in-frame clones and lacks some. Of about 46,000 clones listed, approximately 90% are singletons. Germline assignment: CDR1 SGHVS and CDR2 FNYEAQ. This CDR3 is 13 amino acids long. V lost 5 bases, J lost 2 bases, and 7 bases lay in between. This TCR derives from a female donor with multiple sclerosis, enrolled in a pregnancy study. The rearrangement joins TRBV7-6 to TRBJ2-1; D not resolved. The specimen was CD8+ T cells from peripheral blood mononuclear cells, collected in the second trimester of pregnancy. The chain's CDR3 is CASSPSTYNEQFF. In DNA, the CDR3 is TGTGCCAGCAGCCCAAGCACCTACAATGAGCAGTTCTTC.